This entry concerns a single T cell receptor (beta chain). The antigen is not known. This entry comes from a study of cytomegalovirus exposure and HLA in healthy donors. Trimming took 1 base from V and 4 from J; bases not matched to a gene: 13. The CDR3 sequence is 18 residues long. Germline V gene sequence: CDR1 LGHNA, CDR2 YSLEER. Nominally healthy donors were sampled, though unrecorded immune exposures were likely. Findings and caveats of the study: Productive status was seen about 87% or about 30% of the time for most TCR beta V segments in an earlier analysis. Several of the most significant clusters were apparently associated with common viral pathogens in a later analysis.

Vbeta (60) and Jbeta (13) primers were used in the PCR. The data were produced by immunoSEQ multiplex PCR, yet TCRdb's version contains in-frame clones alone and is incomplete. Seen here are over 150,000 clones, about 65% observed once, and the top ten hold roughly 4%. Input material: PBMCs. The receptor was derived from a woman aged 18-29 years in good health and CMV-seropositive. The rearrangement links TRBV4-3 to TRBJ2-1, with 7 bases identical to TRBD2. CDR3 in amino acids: CASSQAPGGILVYNEQFF. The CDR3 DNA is TGCGCCAGCAGCCAAGCCCCGGGGGGTATCTTAGTGTACAATGAGCAGTTCTTC.